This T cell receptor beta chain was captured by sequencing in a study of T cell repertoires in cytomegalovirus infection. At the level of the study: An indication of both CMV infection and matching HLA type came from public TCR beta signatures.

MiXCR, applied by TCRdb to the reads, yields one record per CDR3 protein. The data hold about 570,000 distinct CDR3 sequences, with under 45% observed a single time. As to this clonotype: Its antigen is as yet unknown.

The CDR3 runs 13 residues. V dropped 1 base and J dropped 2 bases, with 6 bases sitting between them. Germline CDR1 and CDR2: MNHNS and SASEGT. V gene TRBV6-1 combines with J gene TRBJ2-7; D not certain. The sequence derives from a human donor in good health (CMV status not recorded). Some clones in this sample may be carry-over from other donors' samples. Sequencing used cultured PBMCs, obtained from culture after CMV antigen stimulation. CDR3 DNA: TGTGCCAGCAGTGAAGTGTCGGCCTACGAGCAGTACTTC. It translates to CASSEVSAYEQYF.